The 10 T cell receptor beta chains below all came from one sample that was sequenced in a study of T cell responses to AZD1222 COVID-19 vaccine. The data were produced by immunoSEQ multiplex PCR, yet TCRdb's version contains in-frame clones alone and is incomplete. The sample lists roughly 80,000 clones; 90% were seen once. Specimen: peripheral blood, collected 28 days after the second AZD1222 dose. These receptors all come from an adult who received the AZD1222 COVID-19 vaccine.

CDR3 amino acids: CASSPGGGDSNQPQHF. CDR3 in DNA: TGTGCCAGCAGCCCCGGGGGAGGGGATAGCAATCAGCCCCAGCATTTT. The chain carries TRBV7-9 and TRBJ1-5; TRBD1 might be the D (5 bases). CDR1 is SEHNR and CDR2 is FQNEAQ in the germline V gene (reference sequence). The CDR3 totals 16 residues. The germline V and J ends were trimmed by 5 bases and 0 bases, with 14 bases remaining between them.

V usage is TRBV5-3 and J usage is TRBJ1-1; TRBD1 matches at 8 bases. TRBV5-3 belongs to the ORF category, with a function that is uncertain. The V segment lost 2 bases and the J segment 1 base; nucleotides outside the gene matches: 13. There are 18 residues in the CDR3. CDR3 bases: TGTGCCAGAAGCTTCTTCACGTCACAGGGGGAGAAGAACACTGAAGCTTTCTTT. The encoded protein is CARSFFTSQGEKNTEAFF.

The chain employs TRBV10-3 and TRBJ1-1; D gene uncertain. The CDR3 has 13 amino acids. From germline, CDR1 is ENHRY and CDR2 SYGVKD. Between the trimmed V and J ends, which lost 8 bases and 2 bases, there was a span of 12 bases. CDR3 DNA: TGTGCCATCCGTCCGGGAGCCAACACTGAAGCTTTCTTT. This gives the protein CAIRPGANTEAFF.

The rearrangement uses TRBV6-4 and TRBJ2-7; D is ambiguous. V was cut by 3 bases and J by 3 bases, with 9 bases left in between. CDR3 length: 13 residues. Germline V gene sequence: CDR1 MRHNA, CDR2 SNTAGT. The CDR3 here is CASSEGFGYEQYF. The DNA of the CDR3 is TGTGCCAGCAGTGAGGGTTTCGGCTACGAGCAGTACTTC.

The chain is built from TRBV20-1 and TRBJ2-1; 8 bases match TRBD1. The CDR3 is made up of 11 amino acids. With 8 bases clipped from V and 8 bases from J, the junction kept 5 bases outside the gene matches. Germline assignment: CDR1 DFQATT and CDR2 SNEGSKA (reference sequence). CDR3: CSPQTGDEQFF. For the CDR3, the DNA is TGCAGTCCCCAGACAGGGGATGAGCAGTTCTTC.

The rearrangement joins TRBV5-4 to TRBJ2-7; possible D gene TRBD2, 6 bases. Deletions cut 0 bases from V and 3 bases from J, with 13 bases between. There are 15 residues in the CDR3. CDR1 SGHNT and CDR2 YYREEE come from the germline V gene (reference sequence). CDR3 in DNA: TGTGCCAGCAGCTTGGTCGGAGGGCAGAACTACGAGCAGTACTTC. Its translation is CASSLVGGQNYEQYF.

The chain links TRBV27 to TRBJ2-7; D may be TRBD2 (5 bases). The V gene lost 6 bases and the J gene lost 2 bases, with 8 bases spanning the gap. There are 12 residues in the CDR3. The germline V gene encodes CDR1 MNHEY and CDR2 SMNVEV (reference sequence). CDR3 amino acids: CASRLETYEQYF. In DNA form, the CDR3 reads TGTGCCAGCAGACTAGAGACCTACGAGCAGTACTTC.

The rearrangement links TRBV5-1 to TRBJ1-1; D is uncertain. The ends were cut back, 0 bases at V and 7 bases at J, with 13 bases in the middle. Per germline, CDR1 SGHRS and CDR2 YFSETQ. The CDR3 consists of 14 residues. CDR3 protein: CASSLDPGPNEAFF. In nucleotides, the CDR3 is TGCGCCAGCAGCTTGGACCCGGGCCCAAATGAAGCTTTCTTT. The whole variable domain, filled in from reference TRBV5-1 and TRBJ1-1, reads KAGVTQTPRYLIKTRGQQVTLSCSPISGHRSVSWYQQTPGQGLQFLFEYFSETQRNKGNFPGRFSGRQFSNSRSEMNVSTLELGDSALYLCASSLDPGPNEAFFGQGTRLTVV.

This chain links TRBV27 with TRBJ2-2; possibly TRBD1 for D (6 bases). The CDR3 extends over 15 amino acids. The V gene's germline CDR1 is MNHEY and CDR2 SMNVEV (reference sequence). The germline V and J ends were trimmed by 2 bases and 4 bases, with 11 bases remaining between them. CDR3 nucleotide sequence: TGTGCCAGCAGTTTAAGGGGGAAAGTCACCGGGGAGCTGTTTTTT. It encodes CASSLRGKVTGELFF.

V and J are TRBV5-6 and TRBJ1-3; D is perhaps TRBD1 (5 bases). The CDR3 is made up of 13 amino acids. V gave up 1 base and J gave up 8 bases, with 10 bases separating them. CDR1 SGHDT and CDR2 YYEEEE come from the germline V gene. This CDR3 reads CASSLSGEDTIYF. The CDR3 nucleotides read TGTGCCAGCAGCTTGTCGGGGGAGGACACCATATATTTT.